This note documents a single T cell receptor (beta chain) sequence. This clonotype was observed at least ten times. This clone's antigen is unknown. No much larger clone is present one base from it, and per-base qualities are unavailable. The data were obtained in a study of T-cell memory formation after mild COVID-19 (dated by TCRdb to the early 2020s). Looking at the study overall: TCR sequence clusters from the two donors were largely donor specific. In a couple of donors, T-cell clones that expanded and contracted after mild COVID-19 were followed by sequencing TCRalpha and TCRbeta repertoires longitudinally. Two young, previously healthy adult volunteers, one female and one male, were included in the cohort.

Overall study results and their limits: Only a couple of mild cases were covered by the study, and larger cohorts that include severe cases with pre-infection samples were considered necessary. Balanced CD4/CD8 phenotypes were observed for clones contracting from day 15 to 85, whereas a bias towards CD4+ was observed for a second wave of clones expanding from day 15 to 37. The second-wave clones that peaked on day 37 were not confirmed to be SARS-CoV-2 specific. Contracting CD4+ clones were found mainly in CM and EM memory subsets, while CD8+ clones were enriched in EMRA. Some responding clones were found in pre-infection memory, which suggests that pre-existing cross-reactive memory T cells took part in the SARS-CoV-2 response.

Ficoll-Paque density gradient centrifugation was used to isolate PBMCs. TCRdb records Illumina NovaSeq 6000 as the sequencer. TCRalpha and TCRbeta cDNA libraries were constructed by 5'RACE with constant-segment primers, with sample barcodes and unique molecular identifiers being introduced. RNA was extracted from every sample with Trizol reagent. Amplification of the libraries took two PCR steps, and the second step added a second sample barcode plus Illumina TruSeq adapters. Libraries were sequenced on an Illumina NovaSeq with 2 x 150 bp paired-end reads. The source study handled its data this way. Demultiplexing of reads and collapsing into UMI-guided consensus sequences were performed with migec v1.2.7. Using mixcr v2.1.11, UMI consensuses were aligned to TRA and TRB V and J templates and then assembled into clonotypes. A clonotype was counted as expanded or contracted only if both edgeR and NoisET called the change significant, with noise models trained on biological replicates. For edgeR calls, the cutoffs were a false discovery rate-adjusted p below 0.01 and a log2 fold-change threshold of 1. As an exploratory analysis of dynamics, PCA with hierarchical clustering was applied to max-normalized trajectories of the 1000 most abundant clonotypes. Separately sequenced CD4+ and CD8+ repertoires were used to assign the CD4 or CD8 phenotype of responding clones. The raw public reads went through TCRdb reprocessing: fastp at Q25, MiXCR clone calling, in-frame beta chains kept. Rows matching on CDR3 protein sequence are summarized as one entry with the most common DNA and genes. For this entry, the V and J calls and clone size follow TCRdb and not the study's own pipeline. The sample profile shows about 130,000 distinct CDR3 sequences; about 5.9% of them were found once. Clones ranked in the top ten supply 2% to 2.5% of the sample.

The CDR3 has 17 amino acids, counting the end cysteine and phenylalanine. Only CDR3 DNA is held: 51 bases, read in frame from base 1. Trimming removed 4 bases from V and 5 bases from J; the gene matches leave 12 bases unexplained. CDR1 and CDR2 are drawn from the germline V gene: MGHRA, YSYEKL. The origin of this receptor is an adult woman who had mild COVID-19 (a few samples of this study predate the infection). The sample titles of this study are shuffled in the database, so cell type and time point are left out; the donor was told from shared clones. The sequenced material came from PBMCs or a T cell subset sorted from them (not recorded which). The rearrangement joined TRBV4-1 to TRBJ2-1; 9 junctional bases match TRBD1. CDR3 loop: CASSRTGQGSVNNEQFF. The DNA is TGCGCCAGCAGCCGGACGGGACAGGGATCCGTCAACAATGAGCAGTTCTTC.